The 28 T cell receptor beta chains presented below share a single source sample, sequenced in a study of blood T cell repertoires in COVID-19. The assay was immunoSEQ multiplex PCR, and TCRdb's table has in-frame clones only and misses some. The sample lists hundreds of thousands of clones, 80% to 90% occurring once. Sequencing used peripheral blood. All receptors come from a man aged 35-49 years with acute or convalescent COVID-19.

The chain couples TRBV5-1 to TRBJ1-6, with TRBD1 matching over 8 bases. There are 14 residues in the CDR3. CDR1 is SGHRS and CDR2 is YFSETQ in the germline V gene. The ends lost 4 bases at V and 7 bases at J; junction bases unmatched: 4. For the CDR3, the DNA is TGCGCCAGCAGCCGGGGACAGGAAAATTCACCCCTCCACTTT. Translating gives CASSRGQENSPLHF.

The chain has TRBV5-4 and TRBJ2-3, with D maybe TRBD2 (6 bases). Trimming removed 3 bases from V and 2 bases from J, with 13 bases in between. This CDR3 region has 15 residues. Looked up from germline, CDR1 is SGHNT and CDR2 is YYREEE (reference sequence). CDR3 loop: CASSWEDYTTDTQYF. The CDR3 DNA is TGTGCCAGCAGCTGGGAGGATTATACCACAGATACGCAGTATTTT.

V and J are TRBV12-3 or TRBV12-4 and TRBJ1-1; D remains ambiguous. Trimming shortened V by 3 bases and J by 1 base, and 6 bases separated the two germline ends. There are 13 residues in the CDR3. For the CDR3, the DNA is TGTGCCAGCAGTTTGTACAGGAACACTGAAGCTTTCTTT. This codes for CASSLYRNTEAFF.

The rearrangement links TRBV12-5 to TRBJ1-5; 10 bases match TRBD1. The CDR3 has 18 residues. The V segment lost 4 bases and the J segment 1 base; nucleotides outside the gene matches: 10. Per the germline V gene, CDR1 is LGHNT and CDR2 is FRNRAP. CDR3 DNA sequence: TGTGCTAGTGGTTCCCTGGTGGGACAGGGGCCAAGCAATCAGCCCCAGCATTTT. Translated, it gives CASGSLVGQGPSNQPQHF. Full variable domain (outside the CDR3, taken from reference TRBV12-5 and TRBJ1-5): DARVTQTPRHKVTEMGQEVTMRCQPILGHNTVFWYRQTMMQGLELLAYFRNRAPLDDSGMPKDRFSAEMPDATLATLKIQPSEPRDSAVYFCASGSLVGQGPSNQPQHFGDGTRLSIL.

The rearrangement links TRBV5-1 to TRBJ2-7; 10 bases map to TRBD1. This CDR3 has 14 residues. Germline CDR1 and CDR2: SGHRS and YFSETQ. V lost 5 bases and J lost 4; bases outside the gene matches: 6. The CDR3 DNA reads TGCGCCAGCAGGCCCGGGACAGGGGCATACGAGCAGTACTTC. Residues: CASRPGTGAYEQYF.

The chain has TRBV11-2 and TRBJ2-2; TRBD2 aligns across 7 bases. J was trimmed by 4 bases and V by 3 bases; bases with no gene match: 2. CDR1 and CDR2 (germline): SGHAT, FQNNGV. The CDR3 is 14 amino acids. The CDR3 coding sequence is TGTGCCAGCAGCTTGGGGGGGACCACCGGGGAGCTGTTTTTT. Amino acid sequence: CASSLGGTTGELFF. Supplemented by reference TRBV11-2 and TRBJ2-2, the full variable domain reads EAGVAQSPRYKIIEKRQSVAFWCNPISGHATLYWYQQILGQGPKLLIQFQNNGVVDDSQLPKDRFSAERLKGVDSTLKIQPAKLEDSAVYLCASSLGGTTGELFFGEGSRLTVL.

The CDR3 sequence: CASSSYQGAWYGYTF. CDR3 sequence (DNA): TGTGCCAGCAGTTCATACCAGGGGGCGTGGTATGGCTACACCTTC. The chain carries TRBV27 and TRBJ1-2; 8 positions agree with TRBD1. Germline V lookup: CDR1 MNHEY, CDR2 SMNVEV (reference sequence). This CDR3 contains 15 residues. V shed 4 bases and J 5 bases; nucleotides not matched to a gene: 9.

This chain connects TRBV7-2 to TRBJ2-1, with 11 bases fitting TRBD1. This CDR3 is 15 amino acids long. CDR1 is SGHTA and CDR2 is FQGNSA in the germline V gene. The V segment lost 3 bases and the J segment 8 bases; nucleotides outside the gene matches: 6. CDR3: CASSFRDRGVDEQFF. CDR3 nucleotides: TGTGCCAGCAGCTTCCGGGACAGGGGGGTCGATGAGCAGTTCTTC.

The rearrangement joins TRBV2 to TRBJ1-1; D is unresolved. The germline V and J ends were trimmed by 1 base and 3 bases, with 6 bases remaining between them. The CDR3 is made up of 13 amino acids. Per the germline V gene, CDR1 is SNHLY and CDR2 is FYNNEI. The CDR3 bases are TGTGCCAGCAGTGAAGAACAGCACACTGAAGCTTTCTTT. Translated, it gives CASSEEQHTEAFF.

The genes are TRBV7-9 and TRBJ2-5; a possible D gene is TRBD2 (5 bases). The CDR3 has 14 residues. Trimming removed 8 bases from V and 4 bases from J, with 17 bases in between. Germline V gene lookup returns CDR1 SEHNR and CDR2 FQNEAQ (reference sequence). The CDR3 DNA follows: TGTGCCAGCGTCTCGATGGGAGCAGGAGAGACCCAGTACTTC. Translation: CASVSMGAGETQYF.

CDR3 in amino acids: CASSLGGGNQPQHF. In nucleotides, the CDR3 is TGTGCCAGCAGTTTGGGAGGGGGCAATCAGCCCCAGCATTTT. The chain is built from TRBV9 and TRBJ1-5; a weak D match, TRBD1 (5 bases). The V and J ends lost 5 bases and 2 bases respectively, with 11 bases between them. Germline loops: CDR1 SGDLS, CDR2 YYNGEE. This CDR3 has 14 residues.

The chain carries TRBV7-8 and TRBJ1-1; no clear D gene. Germline CDR1 SGHVS, CDR2 FQNEAQ. V lost 1 base and J lost 2, with 5 bases in between. This CDR3 contains 13 residues. The CDR3 DNA sequence: TGTGCCAGCAGCTTAGTGGCCAACACTGAAGCTTTCTTT. It encodes CASSLVANTEAFF.

The chain employs TRBV6-1 and TRBJ2-2, with D hard to call. With 2 bases removed from V and 6 bases from J, the gap between germline ends came to 7 bases. The CDR3 runs to 13 residues. The V gene's germline CDR1 is MNHNS and CDR2 SASEGT. This CDR3 is CASSEWPSGELFF. In DNA form, the CDR3 reads TGTGCCAGCAGTGAATGGCCTTCCGGGGAGCTGTTTTTT.

The gene calls are TRBV12-3 or TRBV12-4 and TRBJ2-7; no clear D. The CDR3 totals 9 residues. V gave up 5 bases and J gave up 12 bases, with 8 bases separating them. As DNA, the CDR3 is TGTGCCAGCAGTCCCCCCCTGTACTTC. It codes for CASSPPLYF.

The chain combines TRBV2 with TRBJ2-3; unclear D gene. The germline V and J ends were trimmed by 4 bases and 4 bases, with 12 bases remaining between them. CDR1 and CDR2 (germline): SNHLY, FYNNEI. There are 14 residues in the CDR3. This CDR3 is CASSGSRSADTQYF. CDR3 in DNA: TGTGCCAGCAGTGGGTCCAGGTCGGCAGATACGCAGTATTTT.

The chain employs TRBV18 and TRBJ1-6; D is uncertain. This CDR3 spans 14 amino acids. Germline CDR1 reads KGHSH; CDR2 reads LQKENI. Between the trimmed V and J ends, which lost 5 bases and 6 bases, there was a span of 11 bases. As DNA, the CDR3 is TGTGCCAGCTCATCCGTGTCGGGTAATTCACCCCTCCACTTT. Translation gives CASSSVSGNSPLHF. Complete variable domain (other parts from reference TRBV18 and TRBJ1-6): NAGVMQNPRHLVRRRGQEARLRCSPMKGHSHVYWYRQLPEEGLKFMVYLQKENIIDESGMPKERFSAEFPKEGPSILRIQQVVRGDSAAYFCASSSVSGNSPLHFGNGTRLTVT.

The rearrangement uses TRBV14 and TRBJ2-2; tentative D call: TRBD2 (5 bases). The germline CDR1 and CDR2 sequences are SGHDN and FVKESK. The CDR3 extends over 15 amino acids. Trimming stripped 4 bases from V and 5 bases from J, with 14 bases between. CDR3 nucleotide sequence: TGTGCCAGCAGCCGCATGAGGTCGGGGACCGGGGAGCTGTTTTTT. Translating it yields CASSRMRSGTGELFF.

In this sample, this clone turned up a few times. Other DNA variants within this sample encode the same CDR3. V is TRBV27 and J is TRBJ2-7; 10 positions agree with TRBD1. Unmatched junction bases numbered 6, after V lost 6 bases and J lost 4 bases. CDR3 size: 14 residues. Germline-derived CDR1 and CDR2 are MNHEY and SMNVEV (reference sequence). CDR3 coding DNA: TGTGCCAGCAGCTCTCCGGGACAGGGGTACGAGCAGTACTTC. Protein product: CASSSPGQGYEQYF.

The chain carries TRBV11-2 and TRBJ2-7, with D possibly TRBD2 on 5 matching bases. Looked up from germline, CDR1 is SGHAT and CDR2 is FQNNGV. The V end was cut by 5 bases, the J end by 6 bases, with 14 bases between. CDR3 size: 13 residues. CDR3 nucleotides: TGTGCCAGCAGCCAAGGATTAGCGTTCGAGCAGTACTTC. This codes for CASSQGLAFEQYF.

The chain recombines TRBV19 with TRBJ2-3; 7 positions agree with TRBD2. The ends lost 4 bases at V and 0 bases at J; junction bases unmatched: 7. Germline-derived CDR1 and CDR2 are LNHDA and SQIVND (reference sequence). This CDR3 has 16 residues. The CDR3 region has the DNA TGTGCCAGTAGTACCCTTACTAGCGCAAGCACAGATACGCAGTATTTT. This codes for CASSTLTSASTDTQYF. The whole variable domain, remainder taken from reference TRBV19 and TRBJ2-3, is DGGITQSPKYLFRKEGQNVTLSCEQNLNHDAMYWYRQDPGQGLRLIYYSQIVNDFQKGDIAEGYSVSREKKESFPLTVTSAQKNPTAFYLCASSTLTSASTDTQYFGPGTRLTVL.

J is TRBJ1-2 and V is TRBV4-1, with TRBD1 as a possible D gene (5 bases). Germline V gene sequence: CDR1 MGHRA, CDR2 YSYEKL. V lost 2 bases to trimming and J lost 0 bases, with 13 bases between them. The CDR3 sequence is 16 residues long. The CDR3 region is CASSQPTTVANYGYTF. The CDR3 DNA follows: TGCGCCAGCAGCCAACCGACGACAGTAGCTAACTATGGCTACACCTTC.

The J gene is TRBJ2-1, the V gene TRBV3-1 (or the pseudogene TRBV3-2); D gene uncertain. Germline CDR1 reads LGHDT; CDR2 reads YNNKEL (reference sequence). There are 14 residues in the CDR3. V gave up 1 base and J gave up 5 bases, with 9 bases separating them. As DNA, the CDR3 is TGTGCCAGCAGCCAAGTGGCCGTTAACAATGAGCAGTTCTTC. Translating it yields CASSQVAVNNEQFF.

The CDR3 nucleotides are TGTGCCAGCAGTAATCAGGGGCCCGATACGCAGTATTTT. Translating gives CASSNQGPDTQYF. The chain is built from TRBV6-5 and TRBJ2-3, with a tentative D call TRBD1 (6 bases). The CDR3 totals 13 residues. Looked up from germline, CDR1 is MNHEY and CDR2 is SVGAGI. V dropped 5 bases and J dropped 6 bases, with 12 bases sitting between them.

The rearrangement uses TRBV4-1 and TRBJ2-7; D is unclear. The germline V gene has CDR1 MGHRA and CDR2 YSYEKL. Trimming stripped 0 bases from V and 0 bases from J, with 6 bases between. The CDR3 length is 14 residues. DNA of the CDR3: TGCGCCAGCAGCCAAGACAGTAACTCCTACGAGCAGTACTTC. This encodes CASSQDSNSYEQYF.

The chain combines TRBV6-1 with TRBJ1-4; D is possibly TRBD1 (6 bases). V was pared by 2 bases and J by 8 bases, with 9 bases between. The CDR3 loop spans 13 amino acids. CDR1 and CDR2 (germline): MNHNS, SASEGT. CDR3 region: CASSEQGKEKLFF. DNA for the CDR3: TGTGCCAGCAGTGAACAGGGGAAGGAAAAACTGTTTTTT.

This clone occurred a few times. Different DNA sequences within this sample yield the same CDR3. V gene TRBV5-1 combines with J gene TRBJ1-4, with TRBD1 matching over 9 bases. The V and J ends lost 3 bases and 4 bases, in that order; junction bases with no gene match: 1. Germline-derived CDR1 and CDR2 are SGHRS and YFSETQ. CDR3 length: 14 amino acids. The CDR3 bases are TGCGCCAGCAGCTCGGGACAGGGTAATGAAAAACTGTTTTTT. It is translated as CASSSGQGNEKLFF.

This clone has more than one count but fewer than ten. The chain uses TRBV19 and TRBJ2-2; D unresolved. The germline CDR1 and CDR2 sequences are LNHDA and SQIVND (reference sequence). Trimming took 4 bases from V and 0 from J, leaving 21 bases between them. The CDR3 contains 19 residues. The CDR3 sequence is CASSKGRQAIQSNTGELFF. Written as DNA, the CDR3 is TGTGCCAGTAGTAAAGGTAGGCAGGCCATCCAATCGAACACCGGGGAGCTGTTTTTT.

In its sample, this clone was seen once. V usage is TRBV9 and J usage is TRBJ2-1, with D perhaps TRBD1 (5 bases). The germline V gene has CDR1 SGDLS and CDR2 YYNGEE. Trimming took 3 bases from V and 5 from J, leaving 12 bases between them. The CDR3 runs to 14 residues. The CDR3 DNA reads as TGTGCCAGCAGCGGAAAGGGGTTCCACAATGAGCAGTTCTTC. Amino acid sequence: CASSGKGFHNEQFF.